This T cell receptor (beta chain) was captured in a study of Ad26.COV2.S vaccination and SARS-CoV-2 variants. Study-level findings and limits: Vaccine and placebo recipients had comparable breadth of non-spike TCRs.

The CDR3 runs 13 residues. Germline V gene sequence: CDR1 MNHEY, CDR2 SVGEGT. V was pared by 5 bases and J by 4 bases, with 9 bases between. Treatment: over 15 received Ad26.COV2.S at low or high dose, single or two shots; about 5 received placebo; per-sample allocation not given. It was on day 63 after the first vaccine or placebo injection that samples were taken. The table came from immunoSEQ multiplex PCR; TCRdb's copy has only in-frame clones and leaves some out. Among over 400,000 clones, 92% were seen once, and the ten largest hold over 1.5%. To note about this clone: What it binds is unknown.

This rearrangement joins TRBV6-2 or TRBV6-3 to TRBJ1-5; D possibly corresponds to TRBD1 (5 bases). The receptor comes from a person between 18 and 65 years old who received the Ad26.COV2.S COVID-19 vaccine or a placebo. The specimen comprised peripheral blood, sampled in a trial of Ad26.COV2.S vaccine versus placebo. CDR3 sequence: CASSHGGNQPQHF. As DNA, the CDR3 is TGTGCCAGCAGTCACGGGGGAAATCAGCCCCAGCATTTT.